Listed here are 5 T cell receptor beta chains from one sample, sequenced in a study of blood T cell repertoires in COVID-19. Assay used: immunoSEQ multiplex PCR; TCRdb lists only in-frame clones, some missing. Of 300,000 or so clones in the sample, 85% to 90% were seen once. The sequenced sample was PBMCs or T cells enriched from blood (not recorded which). These receptor sequences come from a woman under 30 who had recovered from COVID-19.

The chain recombines TRBV18 with TRBJ2-3; 7 nucleotides match TRBD1. Germline V CDR1 and CDR2: KGHSH, LQKENI. Trimming cost V 3 bases and J 0 bases; bases outside gene matches: 0. CDR3 length: 14 residues. The CDR3 loop reads CASSPTGSTDTQYF. In DNA form, the CDR3 reads TGTGCCAGCTCACCGACAGGGAGCACAGATACGCAGTATTTT.

Concerning this clone itself: Other DNA sequences of this sample code for an identical CDR3. The rearrangement joins TRBV28 to TRBJ2-3, with 10 bases that match TRBD2. This CDR3 has 15 amino acids. Germline V gene lookup returns CDR1 MDHEN and CDR2 SYDVKM. V was clipped by 6 bases and J by 6 bases; unmatched bases: 9. CDR3 in amino acids: CASSRSGGARDTQYF. The CDR3 bases are TGTGCCAGCAGCCGAAGCGGGGGGGCGAGGGATACGCAGTATTTT. Full variable domain (missing parts from reference TRBV28 and TRBJ2-3): DVKVTQSSRYLVKRTGEKVFLECVQDMDHENMFWYRQDPGLGLRLIYFSYDVKMKEKGDIPEGYSVSREKKERFSLILESASTNQTSMYLCASSRSGGARDTQYFGPGTRLTVL.

The V and J genes are TRBV6-4 and TRBJ1-1; D gene unclear. Looked up from germline, CDR1 is MRHNA and CDR2 is SNTAGT. The CDR3 runs to 19 residues. Trimming left V 1 base short and J 0 bases short, with 21 bases between. CDR3 region: CASSDYQEDTKTVNTEAFF. DNA for the CDR3: TGTGCCAGCAGTGACTATCAAGAGGATACCAAAACGGTGAACACTGAAGCTTTCTTT.

This clone appeared a single time. This chain links TRBV7-8 with TRBJ1-4, with unresolved D. The germline V and J ends were trimmed by 0 bases and 8 bases, with 7 bases remaining between them. The CDR3 covers 13 residues. Looked up from germline, CDR1 is SGHVS and CDR2 is FQNEAQ. The CDR3 DNA reads as TGTGCCAGCAGCTTAGCGAGTCGCGAAAAACTGTTTTTT. Protein: CASSLASREKLFF.

The chain combines TRBV5-1 with TRBJ2-5; perhaps TRBD2 as D (5 bases). The CDR3 is 15 residues long. The germline V and J ends were trimmed by 0 bases and 0 bases, with 9 bases remaining between them. CDR1 and CDR2 (germline): SGHRS, YFSETQ. CDR3 in DNA: TGCGCCAGCAGCTTGGGAGCGGCAGACCAAGAGACCCAGTACTTC. This sequence encodes CASSLGAADQETQYF. Supplemented by reference TRBV5-1 and TRBJ2-5, the full variable domain reads KAGVTQTPRYLIKTRGQQVTLSCSPISGHRSVSWYQQTPGQGLQFLFEYFSETQRNKGNFPGRFSGRQFSNSRSEMNVSTLELGDSALYLCASSLGAADQETQYFGPGTRLLVL.